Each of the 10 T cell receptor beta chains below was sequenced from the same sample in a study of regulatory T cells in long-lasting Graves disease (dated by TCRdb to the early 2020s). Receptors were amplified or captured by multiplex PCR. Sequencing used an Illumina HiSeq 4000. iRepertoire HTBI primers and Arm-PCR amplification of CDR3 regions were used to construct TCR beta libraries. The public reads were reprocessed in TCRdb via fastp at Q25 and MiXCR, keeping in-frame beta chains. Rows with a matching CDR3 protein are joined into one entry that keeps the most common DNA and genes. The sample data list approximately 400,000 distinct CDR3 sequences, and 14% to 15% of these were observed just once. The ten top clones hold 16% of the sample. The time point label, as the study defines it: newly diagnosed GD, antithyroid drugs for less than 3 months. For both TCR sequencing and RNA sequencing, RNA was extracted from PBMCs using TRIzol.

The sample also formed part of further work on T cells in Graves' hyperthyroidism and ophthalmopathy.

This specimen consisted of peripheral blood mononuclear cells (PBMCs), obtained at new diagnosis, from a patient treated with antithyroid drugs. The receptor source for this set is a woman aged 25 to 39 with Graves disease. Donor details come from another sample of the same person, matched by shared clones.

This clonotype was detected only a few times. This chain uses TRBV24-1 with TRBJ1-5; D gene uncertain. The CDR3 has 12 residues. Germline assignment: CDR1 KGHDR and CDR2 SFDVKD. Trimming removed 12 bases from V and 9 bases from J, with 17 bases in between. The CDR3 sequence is CAAEPNSGPQHF. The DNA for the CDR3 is TGTGCCGCCGAGCCGAACTCGGGGCCCCAGCATTTT.

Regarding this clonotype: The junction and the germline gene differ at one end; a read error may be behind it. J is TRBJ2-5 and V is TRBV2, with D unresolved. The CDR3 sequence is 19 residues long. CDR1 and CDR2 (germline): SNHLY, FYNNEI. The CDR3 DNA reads TGTGCCAGCAACTTGACCCCTGGAAGCTCCGGGCCATCAAGCGAGAAAGAGTGCTTC. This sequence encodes CASNLTPGSSGPSSEKECF. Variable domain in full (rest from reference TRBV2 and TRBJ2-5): EPEVTQTPSHQVTQMGQEVILRCVPISNHLYFYWYRQILGQKVEFLVSFYNNEISEKSEIFDDQFSVERPDGSNFTLKIRSTKLEDSAMYFCASNLTPGSSGPSSEKECFGPGTRLLVL.

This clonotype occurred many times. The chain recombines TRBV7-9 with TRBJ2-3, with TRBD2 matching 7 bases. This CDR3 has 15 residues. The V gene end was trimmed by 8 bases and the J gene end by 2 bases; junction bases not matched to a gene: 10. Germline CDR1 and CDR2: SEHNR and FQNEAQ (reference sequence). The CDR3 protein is CASGAASGATDTQYF. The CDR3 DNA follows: TGTGCCAGCGGGGCCGCTAGCGGAGCCACAGATACGCAGTATTTT.

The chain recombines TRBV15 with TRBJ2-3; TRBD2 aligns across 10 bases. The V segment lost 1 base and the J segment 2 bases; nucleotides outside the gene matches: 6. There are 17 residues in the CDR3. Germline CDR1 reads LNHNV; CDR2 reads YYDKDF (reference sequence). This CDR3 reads CATSRVLAGALTDTQYF. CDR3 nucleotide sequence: TGTGCCACCAGCAGAGTCCTAGCGGGAGCGCTCACAGATACGCAGTATTTT.

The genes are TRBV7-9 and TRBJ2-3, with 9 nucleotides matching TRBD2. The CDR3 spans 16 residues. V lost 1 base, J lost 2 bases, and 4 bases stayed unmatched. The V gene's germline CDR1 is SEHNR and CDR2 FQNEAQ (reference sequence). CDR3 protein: CASSLELAGDTDTQYF. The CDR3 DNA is TGTGCCAGCAGCTTAGAATTAGCGGGAGACACAGATACGCAGTATTTT.

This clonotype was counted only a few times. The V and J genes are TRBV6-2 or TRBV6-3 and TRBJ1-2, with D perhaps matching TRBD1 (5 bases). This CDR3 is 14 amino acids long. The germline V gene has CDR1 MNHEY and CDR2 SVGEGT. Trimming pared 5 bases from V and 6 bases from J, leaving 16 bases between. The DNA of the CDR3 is TGTGCCAGCAGTGAAAGGGGCCCGAGTGATGGCTACACCTTC. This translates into CASSERGPSDGYTF.

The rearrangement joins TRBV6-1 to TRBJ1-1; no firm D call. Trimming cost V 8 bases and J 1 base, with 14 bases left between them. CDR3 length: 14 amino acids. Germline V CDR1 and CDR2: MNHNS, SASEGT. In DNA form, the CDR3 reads TGTGCCAGCTTCCCCAGTCTGGAGAACACTGAAGCTTTCTTT. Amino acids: CASFPSLENTEAFF.

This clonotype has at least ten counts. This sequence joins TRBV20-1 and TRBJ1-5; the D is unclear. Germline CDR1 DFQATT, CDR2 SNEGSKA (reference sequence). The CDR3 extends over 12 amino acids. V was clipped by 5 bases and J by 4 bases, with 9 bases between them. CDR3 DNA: TGCAGTGCTTGGGCAGGAAATCAGCCCCAGCATTTT. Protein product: CSAWAGNQPQHF.

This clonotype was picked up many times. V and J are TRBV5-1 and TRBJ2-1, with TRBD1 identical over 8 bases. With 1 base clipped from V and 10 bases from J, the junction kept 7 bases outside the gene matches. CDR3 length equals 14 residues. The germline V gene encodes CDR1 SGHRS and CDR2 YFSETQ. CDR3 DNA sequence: TGCGCCAGCAGCTTGATCTGGGACAGGAACGAGCAGTTCTTC. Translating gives CASSLIWDRNEQFF.

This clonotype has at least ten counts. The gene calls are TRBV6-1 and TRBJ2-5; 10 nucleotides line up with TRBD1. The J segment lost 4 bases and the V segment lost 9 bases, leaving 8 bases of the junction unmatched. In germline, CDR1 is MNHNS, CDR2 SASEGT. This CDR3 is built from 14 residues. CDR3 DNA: TGTGCCAGTGATGGACAGGGGGTGGGAGAGACCCAGTACTTC. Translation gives CASDGQGVGETQYF.